These T cell receptor beta chains were read from a single sample in a study of blood T cell repertoires in COVID-19. The method was immunoSEQ multiplex PCR; TCRdb's version includes in-frame clones alone and lacks a portion of them. The data hold some 130,000 clones, with roughly 84% observed a single time. The sequenced sample was peripheral blood. The receptors were gathered from a woman in her 30s who had recovered from COVID-19. The CDR3 runs from the conserved cysteine through the conserved F or W. A D gene is named only where the DNA matches it firmly. Clone size is shown for a subset of rows, as once, few, many or a class of expanded clone.

TRBJ2-1	TRBD1	TRBV5-1	.	CASRSGQENEQFF	TGCGCCAGCAGATCGGGACAGGAGAATGAGCAGTTCTTC
TRBJ2-7	.	TRBV13	.	CASSATRLSYEQYF	TGTGCCAGCAGCGCGACTAGGTTATCCTACGAGCAGTACTTC
TRBJ2-7	TRBD1	TRBV6-5	.	CASRRDRVHEQYF	TGTGCCAGCAGAAGGGACAGGGTCCACGAGCAGTACTTC
TRBJ2-7	TRBD2	TRBV2	.	CASGLAAYEQYF	TGTGCCAGCGGGCTAGCGGCCTACGAGCAGTACTTC
TRBJ2-2	.	TRBV11-3	.	CASSQGGSGELFF	TGTGCCAGCAGCCAAGGAGGGTCCGGGGAGCTGTTTTTT
TRBJ2-7	.	TRBV5-5	.	CASSLDRVGYEQYF	TGTGCCAGCAGCTTGGACAGGGTAGGGTACGAGCAGTACTTC
TRBJ2-7	TRBD2	TRBV10-3	.	CAISGSSGSSYEQYF	TGTGCCATCAGTGGATCTAGCGGGTCCTCCTACGAGCAGTACTTC
TRBJ2-7	TRBD2	TRBV20-1	.	CSAGGSEQYF	TGCAGTGCCGGCGGGAGCGAGCAGTACTTC
TRBJ2-2	.	TRBV14	.	CASSPQGNTGELFF	TGTGCCAGCAGCCCACAGGGAAACACCGGGGAGCTGTTTTTT
TRBJ2-1	TRBD1	TRBV28	.	CASSPHDRDRQFF	TGTGCCAGCAGTCCCCATGACCGGGACAGGCAGTTCTTC
TRBJ1-5	.	TRBV28	.	CASSTRLNHGQPQHF	TGTGCCAGCAGCACCCGACTTAACCACGGGCAGCCCCAGCATTTT
TRBJ1-3	.	TRBV2	.	CASMGRSFLSGNTIYF	TGTGCCAGCATGGGGAGGTCTTTCCTATCTGGAAACACCATATATTTT
TRBJ1-6	TRBD1	TRBV19	once	CASSIGQGRGSPLHF	TGTGCCAGTAGTATTGGACAGGGAAGGGGTTCACCCCTCCACTTT
TRBJ2-7	TRBD1	TRBV6-6	.	CASSYDRVYEQYF	TGTGCCAGCAGTTACGACAGGGTCTACGAGCAGTACTTC
TRBJ1-5	.	TRBV2	few	CASSELGGNQPQHF	TGTGCCAGCAGTGAATTGGGGGGGAATCAGCCCCAGCATTTT
TRBJ2-1	.	TRBV9	.	CASSVEQGPEQFF	TGTGCCAGCAGCGTAGAGCAGGGTCCTGAGCAGTTCTTC
TRBJ2-7	TRBD1	TRBV2	.	CASSRSTDRGLAEQYF	TGTGCCAGCAGCAGATCGACGGACAGGGGGTTGGCCGAGCAGTACTTC
TRBJ2-5	.	TRBV27	.	CASSLAREETQYF	TGTGCCAGCAGTTTGGCCAGGGAAGAGACCCAGTACTTC
TRBJ1-1	.	TRBV6-5	.	CASSRTASNTEAFF	TGTGCCAGTTCCCGGACAGCCTCTAACACTGAAGCTTTCTTT
TRBJ1-6	TRBD1	TRBV5-1	.	CASSLYGQGNSPLHF	TGCGCCAGCAGCTTGTACGGACAGGGAAATTCACCCCTCCACTTT
TRBJ2-5	TRBD2	TRBV2	.	CASSEAKLASGSQETQYF	TGTGCCAGCAGTGAAGCTAAATTGGCTAGCGGTTCCCAAGAGACCCAGTACTTC
TRBJ2-5	.	TRBV29-1	.	CSVEDSGRGETQYF	TGCAGCGTTGAAGATTCCGGGCGCGGGGAGACCCAGTACTTC
TRBJ2-3	.	TRBV7-3	.	CASSLNGYAGVTDTQYF	TGTGCCAGCAGCTTAAATGGGTACGCGGGTGTCACAGATACGCAGTATTTT
TRBJ1-1	.	TRBV18	.	CASSPQQGKTEAFF	TGTGCCAGCTCACCCCAACAGGGAAAAACTGAAGCTTTCTTT
TRBJ2-7	TRBD2	TRBV5-6	.	CASSLTGLAGAYEQYF	TGTGCCAGCAGCCTCACTGGACTAGCGGGAGCTTACGAGCAGTACTTC
TRBJ1-4	TRBD1	TRBV5-4	.	CASSRAGQRDEKLFF	TGTGCCAGCAGCCGGGCGGGACAGAGGGATGAAAAACTGTTTTTT
TRBJ1-1	TRBD1	TRBV19	.	CAIKSTGTGRTEAFF	TGTGCCATTAAATCAACCGGGACAGGTCGAACTGAAGCTTTCTTT
TRBJ2-3	TRBD2	TRBV13	.	CASSLRVIGGGTDTQYF	TGTGCCAGCAGCTTAAGGGTGATCGGGGGGGGCACAGATACGCAGTATTTT
TRBJ2-5	TRBD2	TRBV7-2	.	CASSLGPGGAQETQYF	TGTGCCAGCAGCTTAGGGCCGGGGGGGGCCCAAGAGACCCAGTACTTC
TRBJ1-2	TRBD1	TRBV7-9	.	CASAPGDRSNYGYTF	TGTGCCAGCGCCCCCGGGGACAGGTCTAACTATGGCTACACCTTC
TRBJ2-1	.	TRBV18	.	CASSPGGIYNEQFF	TGTGCCAGCTCACCAGGGGGCATTTACAATGAGCAGTTCTTC
TRBJ2-1	TRBD2	TRBV7-2	.	CASSLYVSGGGEQFF	TGTGCCAGCAGCTTATATGTTAGCGGGGGTGGAGAGCAGTTCTTC
TRBJ2-3	TRBD2	TRBV29-1	.	CSVAEGLAVVTDTQYF	TGCAGCGTTGCCGAAGGACTAGCGGTTGTCACAGATACGCAGTATTTT
TRBJ2-3	TRBD1	TRBV4-1	.	CASSLRDSRTDTQYF	TGCGCCAGCAGCCTCCGGGACAGTCGCACAGATACGCAGTATTTT
TRBJ1-2	.	TRBV12-3/TRBV12-4	.	CASSLAGYGYTF	TGTGCCAGCAGTTTGGCGGGCTATGGCTACACCTTC
TRBJ2-6	TRBD1	TRBV3-1/TRBV3-2	.	CASSQDRPGGRVSGANVLTF	TGTGCCAGCAGCCAAGATCGACCAGGGGGCCGGGTCTCTGGGGCCAACGTCCTGACTTTC
TRBJ2-1	.	TRBV6-5	.	CASRPDPGNNEQFF	TGTGCCAGCAGGCCTGACCCGGGAAACAATGAGCAGTTCTTC
TRBJ1-2	TRBD1	TRBV13	.	CASSLGLGTGRYGYTF	TGTGCCAGCAGCTTAGGCCTTGGGACAGGGCGGTATGGCTACACCTTC